This T cell receptor (delta chain) was obtained from a study of γδ T cells in repeated Plasmodium falciparum infection. In its sample, this clone was seen a few times. Antigen unknown. This likely came from a read error, as a far larger clone is one base away. Other nucleotide sequences from this sample produce the same CDR3. Each sorted gammadelta sample had TRG and TRD chains sequenced. TCRdb fed the multiplex PCR reads to CATT. The sample consists of some 50,000 delta-chain clones, 1.5% to 2% of them appearing once. Bulk repertoires came from Vgamma9/Vdelta2+ or Vdelta2-negative gammadelta T cells flow-sorted from PBMC. Study-level points and caveats: Repeated controlled infections reportedly drove waves of new clonotype selection in Vdelta2-negative, mostly Vdelta1+, gammadelta repertoires. The Malian cohort came from a small rural village of predominantly one ethnic group. Vdelta2-negative gammadelta repertoires appeared less diverse and less shared in Malian than Australian children.

V dropped 1 base and J dropped 2; count of bases not matched to a gene: 29. This CDR3 comprises 24 residues. Germline V gene lookup returns CDR1 TSWWSYY and CDR2 QGS. The sequence came from a pool of human donors (malaria-infected and uninfected, not separated). Material: gamma-delta T cells from blood. This chain uses TRDV1 with TRDJ1; 9 nucleotides align to TRDD2. TCRdb is silent on the J gene; assignment here came from matching the DNA to germline. This CDR3 reads CALGEPWPSFLRPSGGPYTDKLIF. CDR3 sequence (DNA): TGTGCTCTTGGGGAACCATGGCCTTCCTTCCTACGACCCTCTGGGGGCCCGTATACCGATAAACTCATCTTT.